This passage covers 18 T cell receptor beta chains from one sample sequenced in a study of blood T cell repertoires in COVID-19. The repertoire was sequenced with immunoSEQ multiplex PCR; TCRdb's copy has only in-frame clones and lacks some. Here the sample spans 140,000 to 150,000 clones, roughly 89% being singletons. Sequencing was performed on PBMCs or T cells enriched from blood (not recorded which). These receptors came from a man aged 50-60 years who had recovered from COVID-19.

The V and J genes are TRBV7-3 and TRBJ2-5; possibly TRBD1 for D (6 bases). Looked up from germline, CDR1 is SGHTA and CDR2 is FQGTGA. The V and J ends lost 4 bases and 4 bases respectively, with 13 bases between them. The CDR3 has 14 amino acids. The CDR3 sequence: CASSYGTSGETQYF. The CDR3 DNA sequence: TGTGCCAGCAGCTACGGGACATCAGGAGAGACCCAGTACTTC. The full variable domain, rest sourced from reference TRBV7-3 and TRBJ2-5, is GAGVSQTPSNKVTEKGKYVELRCDPISGHTALYWYRQSLGQGPEFLIYFQGTGAADDSGLPNDRFFAVRPEGSVSTLKIQRTERGDSAVYLCASSYGTSGETQYFGPGTRLLVL.

The rearrangement joins TRBV6-4 to TRBJ2-1; TRBD2 agrees at 10 bases. Trimming at V came to 3 bases and at J to 0 bases, leaving 8 bases not matched to a gene. The CDR3 has 18 residues. CDR1 is MRHNA, CDR2 SNTAGT, per germline. The CDR3, as DNA: TGTGCCAGCAGTGAAGGGACTAGCGCCACAAGCTCCTACAATGAGCAGTTCTTC. Its translation is CASSEGTSATSSYNEQFF.

The rearrangement links TRBV5-1 to TRBJ1-4; possible D gene TRBD1, 5 bases. This CDR3 is 17 amino acids long. CDR1 and CDR2 from the germline V gene are SGHRS and YFSETQ. V was trimmed by 0 bases and J by 0 bases, leaving 12 bases between them. The CDR3 coding sequence is TGCGCCAGCAGCTTGGCAGGGAAGGGTGCAACTAATGAAAAACTGTTTTTT. It codes for CASSLAGKGATNEKLFF.

The chain carries TRBV7-2 and TRBJ1-3, with a weak D call TRBD1 (5 bases). The CDR3 has 15 residues. The germline CDR1 and CDR2 sequences are SGHTA and FQGNSA. Trimming removed 2 bases from V and 7 bases from J, with 15 bases in between. The CDR3 spells CASSLSQQGVNTIYF. For the CDR3, the DNA is TGTGCCAGCAGCTTAAGTCAGCAGGGCGTGAACACCATATATTTT.

V usage is TRBV6-2 or TRBV6-3 and J usage is TRBJ1-2; TRBD1 matches 8 bases. Germline CDR1 is MNHEY and CDR2 is SVGEGT. V lost 5 bases, J lost 6 bases, and 11 bases stayed unmatched. The CDR3 runs 15 residues. CDR3 loop: CASSQGASPGHGYTF. Here the CDR3 DNA reads TGTGCCAGCAGTCAGGGGGCCTCCCCAGGCCATGGCTACACCTTC.

This clone appeared a few times. The rearrangement joins TRBV18 to TRBJ2-3; 14 nucleotides align to TRBD2. In germline, CDR1 is KGHSH, CDR2 LQKENI. V shed 0 bases, J shed 7 bases, and the junction held 6 bases outside the gene matches. This CDR3 contains 17 residues. The CDR3 bases are TGTGCCAGCTCACCACCGGTGACTAGCGGGAGGGCGAATACGCAGTATTTT. This gives the protein CASSPPVTSGRANTQYF. The full variable domain, in which reference TRBV18 and TRBJ2-3 provide the parts outside the CDR3, is NAGVMQNPRHLVRRRGQEARLRCSPMKGHSHVYWYRQLPEEGLKFMVYLQKENIIDESGMPKERFSAEFPKEGPSILRIQQVVRGDSAAYFCASSPPVTSGRANTQYFGPGTRLTVL.

This chain links TRBV5-4 with TRBJ1-4; 9 positions match TRBD1. The germline gives CDR1 SGHNT, CDR2 YYREEE (reference sequence). Trimming at V came to 1 base and at J to 6 bases, leaving 1 base not matched to a gene. The CDR3 is made up of 14 amino acids. In DNA form, the CDR3 reads TGTGCCAGCAGCTTGCGGGACAGGGATGAAAAACTGTTTTTT. Protein sequence: CASSLRDRDEKLFF.

The chain carries TRBV11-2 and TRBJ2-3; D is possibly TRBD1 (6 bases). Between the trimmed V and J ends, which lost 7 bases and 4 bases, there was a span of 18 bases. The CDR3 is 15 amino acids. Germline V gene data show CDR1 as SGHAT and CDR2 as FQNNGV. CDR3 DNA sequence: TGTGCCAGCACCTCCCGGGGACACGGTTCAGATACGCAGTATTTT. It yields the protein CASTSRGHGSDTQYF.

The chain links TRBV28 to TRBJ1-5; 8 bases fit TRBD1. The CDR3 loop spans 14 amino acids. CDR1 and CDR2 (germline): MDHEN, SYDVKM. V dropped 5 bases and J dropped 7; count of bases not matched to a gene: 7. This CDR3 reads CASSPTDRDQPQHF. The CDR3 nucleotides read TGTGCCAGCAGTCCGACGGACAGGGACCAGCCCCAGCATTTT.

The chain couples TRBV24-1 to TRBJ2-2; TRBD1 matches 9 bases. The V segment lost 2 bases and the J segment 3 bases; nucleotides outside the gene matches: 6. CDR1 is KGHDR and CDR2 is SFDVKD in the germline V gene. The CDR3 sequence is 17 residues long. The CDR3 loop reads CATSDSQDRGYTGELFF. In DNA form, the CDR3 reads TGTGCCACCAGTGATTCCCAGGACAGGGGTTACACCGGGGAGCTGTTTTTT.

J is TRBJ2-5 and V is TRBV15, with TRBD2 as a possible D gene (7 bases). This CDR3 is built from 16 residues. Germline V gene sequence: CDR1 LNHNV, CDR2 YYDKDF (reference sequence). Trimming removed 3 bases at V and 2 bases at J, with 16 bases between. CDR3 loop: CATSSKEQGGQETQYF. The CDR3 DNA reads as TGTGCCACCAGCAGTAAAGAACAGGGAGGGCAAGAGACCCAGTACTTC.

The rearrangement links TRBV28 to TRBJ2-3, with a possible D match to TRBD2 (5 bases). With 7 bases removed from V and 5 bases from J, the gap between germline ends came to 19 bases. The V gene's germline CDR1 is MDHEN and CDR2 SYDVKM. The length of the CDR3 is 15 residues. CDR3 nucleotides: TGTGCCAGCACTCTGGGCGGGCCAATGGTAGATACGCAGTATTTT. This translates into CASTLGGPMVDTQYF.

Concerning this clone: A junction end diverges from the germline sequence, so it may reflect a read error. The chain couples TRBV15 to TRBJ1-4; TRBD1 agrees at 9 bases. The germline V gene has CDR1 LNHNV and CDR2 YYDKDF (reference sequence). The CDR3 contains 12 residues. This CDR3 reads CATSTHRTGAIF. The DNA of the CDR3 is TGTGCCACCAGCACCCATCGGACAGGGGCGATTTTT. The whole variable domain, remainder taken from reference TRBV15 and TRBJ1-4, is DAMVIQNPRYQVTQFGKPVTLSCSQTLNHNVMYWYQQKSSQAPKLLFHYYDKDFNNEADTPDNFQSRRPNTSFCFLDIRSPGLGDTAMYLCATSTHRTGAIFGSGTQLSVL.

This sequence joins TRBV5-1 and TRBJ2-7; 8 nucleotides align to TRBD1. The V gene's germline CDR1 is SGHRS and CDR2 YFSETQ. Unmatched junction bases numbered 2, after V lost 1 base and J lost 2 bases. The CDR3 contains 14 residues. CDR3 sequence: CASSLQGAPYEQYF. Written as DNA, the CDR3 is TGCGCCAGCAGCTTGCAGGGGGCCCCCTACGAGCAGTACTTC.

V is TRBV10-3 and J is TRBJ2-5; tentative D call: TRBD2 (5 bases). Trimming cost V 2 bases and J 3 bases, with 13 bases left between them. This CDR3 comprises 15 residues. Germline V lookup: CDR1 ENHRY, CDR2 SYGVKD. Here the CDR3 DNA reads TGTGCCATCAGTGAGAATCCCAGCGGTAAAGAGACCCAGTACTTC. Its translation is CAISENPSGKETQYF.

This sequence joins TRBV5-1 and TRBJ1-1; 7 positions match TRBD1. The CDR3 sequence is 16 residues long. J lost 3 bases, V lost 3 bases, and 11 bases had no gene match. Germline CDR1 reads SGHRS; CDR2 reads YFSETQ. CDR3 DNA: TGCGCCAGCAGCTATCTCCCGGGACAGAGGGACACTGAAGCTTTCTTT. Residues: CASSYLPGQRDTEAFF.

The rearrangement links TRBV19 to TRBJ2-4; D is possibly TRBD1 (5 bases). The germline gives CDR1 LNHDA, CDR2 SQIVND (reference sequence). CDR3 size: 15 residues. Trimming stripped 1 base from V and 6 bases from J, with 13 bases between. The CDR3 region is CASSIVRGPRNIQYF. The CDR3 DNA reads TGTGCCAGTAGTATAGTTAGGGGCCCTCGAAACATTCAGTACTTC.

This clone occurred a few times. The chain couples TRBV15 to TRBJ2-6; 8 bases align to TRBD1. With V trimmed by 4 bases and J by 0 bases, 8 bases remained unmatched. The CDR3 is 18 residues long. Germline values: CDR1 LNHNV, CDR2 YYDKDF (reference sequence). The CDR3 nucleotides read TGTGCCACCAGCACACAGGGACAGGCTAACTCTGGGGCCAACGTCCTGACTTTC. Encoded protein: CATSTQGQANSGANVLTF.